Each of the 30 T cell receptor beta chains below was sequenced from the same sample in a study of blood T cells in healthy people across ages. The second PCR ran about 6 to 11 cycles with a sample-barcoded 5' primer and J-beta primers. TCRdb reprocessed the 5' RACE reads via MiXCR and lists one record per CDR3 protein. The sample shows 800,000 to 1,300,000 distinct CDR3 sequences, less than 25% of them seen only once. A further study also used this sample, focusing on T cells of mothers and their children.

What was sequenced was blood. All receptors come from a girl aged 2-10 years in good health.

This clonotype occurred a few times. V usage is TRBV15 and J usage is TRBJ2-2, with D hard to call. Trimming shortened V by 0 bases and J by 7 bases, and 9 bases separated the two germline ends. This CDR3 is 14 amino acids long. The germline CDR1 and CDR2 sequences are LNHNV and YYDKDF (reference sequence). CDR3: CATSRDWDRGELFF. The CDR3 nucleotides are TGTGCCACCAGCAGAGATTGGGATCGCGGGGAGCTGTTTTTT.

The chain combines TRBV2 with TRBJ2-1; TRBD2 agrees at 9 bases. There are 16 residues in the CDR3. Losses at the gene ends were 6 bases for V and 0 bases for J; bases not matched to a gene: 6. The germline V gene encodes CDR1 SNHLY and CDR2 FYNNEI. The CDR3 DNA reads as TGTGCCAGCAGGTTGGGAGCGGGGGGCTCCTACAATGAGCAGTTCTTC. Its protein product is CASRLGAGGSYNEQFF.

This clonotype was found a few times. The chain has TRBV29-1 and TRBJ2-7; D may be TRBD1 or TRBD2 (5 bases each). Germline V gene lookup returns CDR1 SQVTM and CDR2 ANQGSEA. This CDR3 is built from 14 residues. Between the trimmed V and J ends, which lost 4 bases and 6 bases, there was a span of 19 bases. CDR3 amino acids: CSVGGTGFGAEQYF. CDR3 in DNA: TGCAGCGTTGGCGGAACAGGTTTCGGGGCCGAGCAGTACTTC.

The CDR3: CASSLQGQTYEQYF. The CDR3 bases are TGTGCCAGCAGCTTACAGGGACAGACCTACGAGCAGTACTTC. The chain is built from TRBV7-2 and TRBJ2-7, with 7 bases that match TRBD1. With 2 bases clipped from V and 2 bases from J, the junction kept 3 bases outside the gene matches. Germline loops: CDR1 SGHTA, CDR2 FQGNSA. This CDR3 is 14 amino acids long.

The sample holds a few counts of this clonotype. This sequence joins TRBV12-3 or TRBV12-4 and TRBJ1-4, with no clear D. Trimming shortened V by 3 bases and J by 8 bases, and 16 bases separated the two germline ends. This CDR3 spans 15 amino acids. The CDR3 nucleotides read TGTGCCAGCAGTTTTGGAGCAGTCGCGGGGGAAAAACTGTTTTTT. Translation: CASSFGAVAGEKLFF.

This clonotype was recorded a few times. V is TRBV6-1 and J is TRBJ2-1; 8 nucleotides agree with TRBD2. The germline CDR1 and CDR2 sequences are MNHNS and SASEGT. The CDR3 spans 14 residues. V dropped 7 bases and J dropped 7; count of bases not matched to a gene: 9. DNA of the CDR3: TGTGCCAGCATGAGCGGGAGACTATCGAATGAGCAGTTCTTC. Translation: CASMSGRLSNEQFF.

Concerning this clonotype: At one end the junction does not follow the germline gene, possibly because of a read error. The chain has TRBV28 and TRBJ2-5, with TRBD2 matching over 11 bases. This CDR3 has 16 amino acids. The V gene's germline CDR1 is MDHEN and CDR2 SYDVKM. The CDR3 sequence: CASRLGTSGALETRYF. CDR3 DNA: TGTGCCAGCAGACTCGGGACTAGCGGAGCCCTAGAGACCCGGTACTTC.

CDR3 region: CSARGASRSYEQYF. In nucleotides, the CDR3 is TGCAGTGCTAGAGGGGCTAGCAGGTCCTACGAGCAGTACTTC. J is TRBJ2-7 and V is TRBV20-1, with D possibly TRBD2 on 5 matching bases. Germline V gene data show CDR1 as DFQATT and CDR2 as SNEGSKA (reference sequence). Deletions cut 1 base from V and 1 base from J, with 11 bases between. This CDR3 region has 14 residues.

This clonotype was counted only a few times. The chain links TRBV6-5 to TRBJ2-5; a weak D match, TRBD1 (6 bases). The DNA matches TRBJ2-7 better at its end, which makes the J call doubtful. The CDR3 runs 13 residues. Germline V gives CDR1 MNHEY, CDR2 SVGAGI. The CDR3 spells CASRETGSGEQYF. The CDR3 DNA follows: TGTGCCAGCAGGGAAACAGGGTCGGGCGAGCAGTACTTC.

The chain employs TRBV5-1 and TRBJ2-5; the D gene is possibly TRBD1 (5 bases). Germline V lookup: CDR1 SGHRS, CDR2 YFSETQ. The V gene lost 0 bases and the J gene lost 2 bases, with 17 bases spanning the gap. CDR3 size: 17 residues. The CDR3, as DNA: TGCGCCAGCAGCTTGGGGCTAGGGGCTGGTCATCAAGAGACCCAGTACTTC. Amino acid sequence: CASSLGLGAGHQETQYF.

This clonotype showed up just a few times. The chain uses TRBV20-1 and TRBJ2-5; TRBD2 might be the D (6 bases). Gene TRBJ2-7 matches the end of the DNA better, so the J call may be wrong. The CDR3 sequence is 13 residues long. Looked up from germline, CDR1 is DFQATT and CDR2 is SNEGSKA (reference sequence). The CDR3 region is CSARAGTPYEQYF. CDR3 coding DNA: TGCAGTGCTAGGGCCGGGACTCCATACGAGCAGTACTTC.

A few counts support this clonotype. CDR3 region: CASRVRGESYEQYF. The CDR3 DNA follows: TGTGCCAGCCGGGTACGGGGGGAGTCCTACGAGCAGTACTTC. The chain joins TRBV27 to TRBJ2-7; 7 bases map to TRBD2. Per the germline V gene, CDR1 is MNHEY and CDR2 is SMNVEV (reference sequence). Losses at the gene ends were 8 bases for V and 1 base for J; bases not matched to a gene: 8. The CDR3 sequence is 14 residues long.

This clonotype was seen a few times. The chain employs TRBV7-2 and TRBJ2-1; TRBD2 agrees at 12 bases. Germline trimming cut 5 bases from V and 2 bases from J; bases unmatched to any gene: 7. The CDR3 totals 17 residues. Germline V gene lookup returns CDR1 SGHTA and CDR2 FQGNSA. The CDR3 nucleotides are TGTGCCAGCAGCAAACTAGCGGGGGGCTACACCTACAATGAGCAGTTCTTC. It is translated as CASSKLAGGYTYNEQFF. Full variable domain (remainder filled in from reference TRBV7-2 and TRBJ2-1): GAGVSQSPSNKVTEKGKDVELRCDPISGHTALYWYRQSLGQGLEFLIYFQGNSAPDKSGLPSDRFSAERTGGSVSTLTIQRTQQEDSAVYLCASSKLAGGYTYNEQFFGPGTRLTVL.

Turning to this clonotype: One junction end does not reproduce the germline sequence, and a read error may be involved. The chain carries TRBV10-3 and TRBJ2-5, with D possibly called TRBD1 or TRBD2 (5 bases each). This CDR3 spans 11 amino acids. Germline CDR1 ENHRY, CDR2 SYGVKD. CDR3 sequence: CAITREGTPFF. CDR3 DNA sequence: TGTGCCATCACCAGAGAGGGGACCCCGTTCTTC.

This clonotype was counted only a few times. V gene TRBV7-8 combines with J gene TRBJ1-1; 12 nucleotides align to TRBD1. Germline assignment: CDR1 SGHVS and CDR2 FQNEAQ. The V and J ends lost 4 bases and 1 base, in that order; junction bases with no gene match: 4. CDR3 size: 16 residues. The CDR3 nucleotides read TGTGCCAGCAGCTGGGGACAGGGGGCAAGGAACACTGAAGCTTTCTTT. This sequence encodes CASSWGQGARNTEAFF. Full variable domain (rest looked up from reference TRBV7-8 and TRBJ1-1): GAGVSQSPRYKVAKRGQDVALRCDPISGHVSLFWYQQALGQGPEFLTYFQNEAQLDKSGLPSDRFFAERPEGSVSTLKIQRTQQEDSAVYLCASSWGQGARNTEAFFGQGTRLTVV.

The sample holds a few counts of this clonotype. Written as DNA, the CDR3 is TGTGCCAGCAGTTTGTGGGGCACCGAGACCCAGTACTTC. Protein product: CASSLWGTETQYF. This rearrangement joins TRBV6-2 or TRBV6-3 to TRBJ2-5; tentatively, D is TRBD1 (5 bases). Trimming took off 4 bases at V and 5 bases at J, with 11 bases between the two ends. The CDR3 has 13 amino acids. Per germline, CDR1 MNHEY and CDR2 SVGEGT.

This clonotype turned up a few times. The chain links TRBV7-8 to TRBJ2-5, with 8 bases fitting TRBD2. Unmatched junction bases numbered 10, after V lost 5 bases and J lost 2 bases. The V gene's germline CDR1 is SGHVS and CDR2 FQNEAQ. CDR3 length: 16 amino acids. This CDR3 is CASSHRMERGQETQYF. The CDR3 DNA follows: TGTGCCAGCAGCCACCGGATGGAGCGGGGGCAAGAGACCCAGTACTTC.

The chain uses TRBV20-1 and TRBJ2-1; D not certain. The CDR3 is 11 residues long. Between the trimmed V and J ends, which lost 6 bases and 8 bases, there was a span of 11 bases. The germline gives CDR1 DFQATT, CDR2 SNEGSKA (reference sequence). For the CDR3, the DNA is TGCAGTGCATTACCCGGCGATGAGCAGTTCTTC. The encoded protein is CSALPGDEQFF.

This clonotype was counted a few times. The chain uses TRBV24-1 and TRBJ1-2, with a weak D call TRBD1 (6 bases). Between the trimmed V and J ends, which lost 10 bases and 8 bases, there was a span of 13 bases. The germline V gene encodes CDR1 KGHDR and CDR2 SFDVKD. The CDR3 spans 11 residues. DNA of the CDR3: TGTGCCACTAGTCAGGGGACCGGCTACACCTTC. Its protein is CATSQGTGYTF.

J is TRBJ1-2 and V is TRBV6-2 or TRBV6-3, with D unresolved. This CDR3 spans 15 amino acids. V was pared by 6 bases and J by 1 base, with 15 bases between. Germline V CDR1 and CDR2: MNHEY, SVGEGT. The CDR3 here is CASRFTLGDNYGYTF. In DNA, the CDR3 is TGTGCCAGCAGATTCACACTCGGGGATAACTATGGCTACACCTTC.

The gene calls are TRBV28 and TRBJ2-5; 7 bases are a match to TRBD2. The germline gives CDR1 MDHEN, CDR2 SYDVKM. The V segment lost 3 bases and the J segment 5 bases; nucleotides outside the gene matches: 9. CDR3 length equals 15 residues. The CDR3 DNA reads TGTGCCAGCAGTTTCGGCCGGGAGGCCAGGGAGACCCAGTACTTC. Protein: CASSFGREARETQYF.

Only a few counts were recorded for this clonotype. The chain uses TRBV4-2 and TRBJ2-5; 7 bases fit TRBD2. Losses at the gene ends were 5 bases for V and 5 bases for J; bases not matched to a gene: 14. The germline gives CDR1 LGHNA, CDR2 YNFKEQ. This CDR3 has 16 residues. The CDR3 is CASSWTGSGEEETQYF. In DNA form, the CDR3 reads TGTGCCAGCAGCTGGACCGGGAGCGGGGAGGAGGAGACCCAGTACTTC.

This clonotype was observed a handful of times. The genes are TRBV4-3 and TRBJ1-5; tentative D call: TRBD1 (6 bases). Germline V gene sequence: CDR1 LGHNA, CDR2 YSLEER. V was shortened by 0 bases and J by 7 bases, with 13 bases between the two germline ends. The CDR3 loop spans 15 amino acids. The CDR3 sequence: CASSQDGGGTQPQHF. The CDR3 coding sequence is TGCGCCAGCAGCCAAGACGGAGGGGGGACCCAGCCCCAGCATTTT.

The chain is built from TRBV4-1 and TRBJ2-7, with D unclear. The V gene lost 1 base and the J gene lost 4 bases, with 17 bases spanning the gap. Germline V gives CDR1 MGHRA, CDR2 YSYEKL. There are 16 residues in the CDR3. In DNA, the CDR3 is TGCGCCAGCAGCCAAGTTCATCCCTGGGGTTTTTACGAGCAGTACTTC. Translated: CASSQVHPWGFYEQYF.

This clonotype was counted only a few times. The chain couples TRBV7-2 to TRBJ1-2, with D uncertain. The V end was cut by 5 bases, the J end by 7 bases, with 11 bases between. The germline V gene has CDR1 SGHTA and CDR2 FQGNSA. There are 12 residues in the CDR3. Here the CDR3 reads CASSRENFGYTF. CDR3 sequence (DNA): TGTGCCAGCAGCCGGGAGAATTTTGGCTACACCTTC.

The chain has TRBV6-2 or TRBV6-3 and TRBJ2-1, with D perhaps being TRBD1 or TRBD2 (5 bases each). The CDR3 has 15 residues. Germline CDR1 and CDR2: MNHEY and SVGEGT. Deletions cut 5 bases from V and 5 bases from J, with 16 bases between. CDR3 in amino acids: CASSRAVRGDNEQFF. The DNA of the CDR3 is TGTGCCAGCAGTCGCGCGGTGAGAGGGGACAATGAGCAGTTCTTC.

Notes on this clonotype: The DNA is left out, because the CDR3 cannot be placed on it with certainty; the CDR3 is given as TCRdb lists it. The chain links TRBV12-3 or TRBV12-4 to TRBJ1-2; TRBD1, the D gene given by the table, was not confirmed from the DNA. With termini counted, the CDR3 has 21 amino acids. CDR3 residues: CASKTDRVYGYTFGSGTGYTF.

This clonotype showed up many times. The V call is TRBV5-1, the J call TRBJ2-5; 8 bases match TRBD2. The J call may be in error: the DNA end matches TRBJ2-7 better. The V gene's germline CDR1 is SGHRS and CDR2 YFSETQ. The CDR3 totals 15 residues. The CDR3 DNA is TGCGCCAGCAGCCCTCGACTAGCGAAGGTACACGAGCAGTACTTC. Translation: CASSPRLAKVHEQYF.

The chain recombines TRBV12-3 or TRBV12-4 with TRBJ2-1, with 7 positions matching TRBD1. This CDR3 has 15 amino acids. Germline trimming cut 5 bases from V and 6 bases from J; bases unmatched to any gene: 10. The CDR3 bases are TGTGCCAGCAGTCCCAGGCCGACAGGGACCAATGAGCAGTTCTTC. Protein sequence: CASSPRPTGTNEQFF.

V and J are TRBV5-1 and TRBJ2-3, with 9 positions matching TRBD1. This CDR3 has 15 residues. Per the germline V gene, CDR1 is SGHRS and CDR2 is YFSETQ. V trimming: 4 bases; J trimming: 2 bases; junction bases outside the gene matches: 5. As DNA, the CDR3 is TGCGCCAGCAGCCCCGGGACAGGGACCACAGATACGCAGTATTTT. Its protein product is CASSPGTGTTDTQYF.